This T cell receptor (beta chain) was identified in a study of blood T cells in healthy people across ages (dated by TCRdb to between 2015 and 2017). Background for the entire study: In model experiments, template switching captured roughly one uniquely barcoded TCR beta cDNA molecule for every two T cells. Donors were grouped into four age groups: young (average roughly 15 years), middle-aged (approximately 41), aged (over 55) and long-lived (roughly 80). Using deep sequencing normalized with unique cDNA molecular identifiers, the study measured how TCR beta repertoire diversity changes with age. To avoid experimental bias, donors of different ages were spread randomly across the sequencing lanes. Using the same blood draw, the study looked at two additional independent replicas of 1 million unique cDNA reads for two donors, one aged 18 to 30 and the other aged 80 or older.

The library was built by means of 5' RACE. Sequenced using an Illumina HiSeq 2500. A second PCR of about 7 to 12 cycles was performed with a sample-barcoded 5' primer and a J-beta primer mix. Each TCR beta cDNA molecule received a unique molecular identifier from a template-switch 5' adaptor carrying 12 random nucleotides. At least 2.5 million CDR3-containing paired-end reads were obtained from each sample. The Mint cDNA synthesis kit, primed by a TRBC-specific oligonucleotide, was used to synthesize first-strand cDNA from all RNA. Following uracil-DNA glycosylase treatment, all cDNA underwent a first 18-cycle PCR with the universal primers M1SS and BC2_uni_R. Under the source paper's analysis protocol: For normalization, 1 million high-quality reads, each with a distinct molecular identifier, were randomly selected from each sample. Reads with shared molecular identifiers were discarded instead of being binned into consensus sequences. MiTCR, run with a Q25 quality threshold and the strictest error-elimination algorithm, handled CDR3 identification, clonotype clustering and error correction. A nonparametric unseen species model with Euler transformation was used to estimate a lower bound on total TCR beta diversity. TCRdb took the public reads, trimmed them with fastp at Q25, ran MiXCR for clone calling and kept in-frame beta chains. Identical CDR3 protein sequences are pooled into one entry, listed with their most common genes and DNA. The V and J calls reflect TCRdb's pipeline rather than the authors' work. For this sample the table gives roughly 1.4 million distinct CDR3 sequences, of which 59% were detected only once. Under 8.5% of the sample belongs to the ten largest clones.

CDR1 and CDR2, per the germline V gene, are MGHRA and YSYEKL. Spanning cysteine to phenylalanine, the CDR3 consists of 15 amino acids. The kept DNA is CDR3 alone, 45 bases in frame from the first base. The donors were around 39 Caucasian individuals from Russia, aged 6 to 90 years, who were systemically healthy. Each donor gave ten milliliters of peripheral blood, collected into EDTA-treated Vacutainer tubes. Ficoll-Paque density-gradient centrifugation was used to isolate PBMCs, with at least 6 million obtained per sample. Trizol reagent was used to extract total RNA from PBMCs, with at least 6 micrograms per sample. For every donor, an aliquot of PBMCs went through flow cytometry to measure the percentages of naive CD45RAhigh/CD27high T cells. Of note for this clonotype: Its binding antigen is unknown. At one end the junction does not follow the germline gene, possibly because of a read error.

What the authors observed across the whole study: A strong correlation was found between observed TCR beta diversity and the percentage of naive T cells measured by flow cytometry. Bulk unsorted PBMC profiling prevented conclusive comparison of naive and antigen-experienced compartments. Because donor CMV infection status was unknown, age-related changes in expanded clonotypes were potentially confounded. Estimates of total diversity based on one million sequenced T cells were regarded as lower bounds and as underestimates. As age increased, observed TCR beta diversity per million T cells dropped in a roughly linear way, and a significant reduction was already evident by age 40. Compared with the aged group, more naive CD4+ T cells, fewer expanded clones and increased TCR diversity were shown by the long-lived group, suggesting age selection.

The receptor was derived from a man aged 18 to 29 in good health. What was sequenced was blood. In this chain, TRBV4-1 is recombined with TRBJ2-7; no D segment can be confidently identified. The CDR3 has the sequence CAGSQAQGSSYEQYF. The nucleotides read TGCGCCGGCAGCCAAGCGCAAGGTTCCTCCTACGAGCAGTACTTC.